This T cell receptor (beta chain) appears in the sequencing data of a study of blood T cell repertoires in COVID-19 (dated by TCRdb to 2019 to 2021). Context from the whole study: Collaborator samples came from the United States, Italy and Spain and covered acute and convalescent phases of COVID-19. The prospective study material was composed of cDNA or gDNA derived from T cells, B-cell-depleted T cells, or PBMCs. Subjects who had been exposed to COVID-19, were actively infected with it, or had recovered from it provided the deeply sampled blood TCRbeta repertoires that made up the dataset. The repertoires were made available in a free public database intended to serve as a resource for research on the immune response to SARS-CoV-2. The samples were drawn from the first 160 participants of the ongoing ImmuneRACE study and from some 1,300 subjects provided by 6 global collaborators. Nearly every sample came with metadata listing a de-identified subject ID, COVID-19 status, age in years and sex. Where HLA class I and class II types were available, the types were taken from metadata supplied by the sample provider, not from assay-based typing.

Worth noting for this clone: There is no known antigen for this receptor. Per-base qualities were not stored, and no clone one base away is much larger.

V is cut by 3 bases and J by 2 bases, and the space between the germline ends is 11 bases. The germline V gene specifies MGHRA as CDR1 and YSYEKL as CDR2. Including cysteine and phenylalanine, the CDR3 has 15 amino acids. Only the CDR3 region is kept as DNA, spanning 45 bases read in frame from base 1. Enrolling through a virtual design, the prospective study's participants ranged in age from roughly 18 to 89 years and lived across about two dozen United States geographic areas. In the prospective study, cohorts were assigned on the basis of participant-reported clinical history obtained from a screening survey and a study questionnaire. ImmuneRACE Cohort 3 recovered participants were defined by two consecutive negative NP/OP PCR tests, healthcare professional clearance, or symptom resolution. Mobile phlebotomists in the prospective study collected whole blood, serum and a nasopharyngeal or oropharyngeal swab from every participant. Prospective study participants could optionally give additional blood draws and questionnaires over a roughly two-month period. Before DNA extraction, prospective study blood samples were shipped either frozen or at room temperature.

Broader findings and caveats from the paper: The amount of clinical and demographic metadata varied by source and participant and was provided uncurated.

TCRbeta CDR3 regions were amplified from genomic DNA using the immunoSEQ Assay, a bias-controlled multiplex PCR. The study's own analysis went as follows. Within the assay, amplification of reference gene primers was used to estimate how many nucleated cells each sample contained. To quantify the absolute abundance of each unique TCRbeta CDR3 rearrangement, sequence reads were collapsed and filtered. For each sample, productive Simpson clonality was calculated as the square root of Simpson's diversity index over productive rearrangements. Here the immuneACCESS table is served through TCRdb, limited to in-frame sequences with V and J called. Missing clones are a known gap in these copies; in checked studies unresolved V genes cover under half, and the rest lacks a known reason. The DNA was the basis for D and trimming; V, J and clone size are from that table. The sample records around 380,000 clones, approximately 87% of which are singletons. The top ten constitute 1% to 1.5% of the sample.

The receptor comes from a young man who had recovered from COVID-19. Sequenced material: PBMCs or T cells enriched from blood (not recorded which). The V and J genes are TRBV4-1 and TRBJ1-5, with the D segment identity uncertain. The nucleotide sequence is TGCGCCAGCAGCCATCTTCGGTCTGGCAATCAGCCCCAGCATTTT. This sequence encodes CASSHLRSGNQPQHF.